The source of this TCR beta chain is a study of T-cell memory formation after mild COVID-19. General study findings and limits: The authors did not confirm SARS-CoV-2 specificity of second-wave clones peaking day 37.

From the 5' RACE reads, TCRdb called clonotypes with MiXCR, one entry per CDR3 protein. The sample has about 29,000 distinct CDR3 sequences, around 10% seen once. There are 16 residues in the CDR3. Trimming pared 2 bases from V and 5 bases from J, leaving 16 bases between. The germline V gene encodes CDR1 MNHEY and CDR2 SMNVEV (reference sequence). This clonotype has ten or more counts. What it binds is not known. The receptor was derived from an adult woman who had mild COVID-19 (a few samples of this study predate the infection). Cell type and time point are not known. The sample taken for sequencing was PBMCs or a T cell subset sorted from them (not recorded which). This chain connects TRBV27 to TRBJ1-5; D may be TRBD1 (5 bases). The CDR3 loop reads CASSLRGGMVDQPQHF. CDR3 sequence (DNA): TGTGCCAGCAGTTTAAGGGGAGGAATGGTCGATCAGCCCCAGCATTTT.